This section outlines one TCR beta chain sequence together with its context. The clone's antigen remains unknown. Base qualities are not at hand, and no much larger clone is one base apart. The sample belongs to a study of T cells in tumors after PD-1 blockade (dated by TCRdb to about 2019). Regarding the complete study: Patients with prior checkpoint blockade, systemic immunosuppressant use, or recent radiotherapy or other anti-cancer therapy within 4 weeks were excluded. Pembrolizumab 200 mg every 3 weeks or cemiplimab 350 mg every 2 weeks was administered to patients. While on anti-PD-1 treatment, some of the patients also continued taking daily vismodegib 150 mg. On average, peripheral blood samples had 120,000 or so TCR templates (range 24,679-257,772) and 35,000 to 40,000 unique clonotypes. The study performed paired single-cell RNA and TCR sequencing on site-matched tumors from BCC or SCC patients before and after anti-PD-1 therapy. To compare blood and tumor clonotypes, bulk TCR sequencing was performed on nine to eleven peripheral blood samples from 5 patients. RECIST version 1.1 was used to evaluate clinical response.

In the paper's terms, the time point label means: before anti-PD-1 therapy. Genomic DNA extracted from tumor biopsies or peripheral blood was used for bulk TCRbeta sequencing, with input ranging from about 616 ng to 6,500 ng. Histologically proven advanced or metastatic basal or squamous cell carcinoma was present in all patients, all of whom were poor candidates for surgical resection. The basal cell carcinoma cohort comprised eleven to twelve patients, of whom seven or eight had bulk tumor TCR sequencing. Deep TCRbeta sequencing was performed with the immunoSEQ platform. In the original analysis: Only productive rearrangements were exported from the immunoSEQ Analyzer for further analysis. T cell phenotypes were assigned to bulk TCRbeta clonotypes by matching to single-cell RNA+TCR-seq clones sharing the same TCRbeta sequence. Using bulk TCR sequencing data, clone enrichment in tumor was calculated by dividing a clone's tumor frequency by the same clone's PBMC frequency. GLIPH was used to sort TCRs into specificity groups, which are clusters of distinct TCRs that likely recognize common antigens through shared CDR3 motifs. TCRdb stores this immuneACCESS table with in-frame sequences only. Part of the clones is absent; in the studies checked, under half of the shortfall reflects unresolved V genes, and no reason is known for the rest. From that table come the V and J calls and clone size; the DNA was used to work out D and trimming. The sample table contains 45,000 to 60,000 clones; only one count was recorded for about 85% of them. The ten largest clones add up to about 4% of the sample.

The germline V gene specifies SGDLS as CDR1 and YYNGEE as CDR2. The CDR3 numbers 15 residues from cysteine through phenylalanine. The only DNA kept is the CDR3, 45 bases in frame from the first base. Trimming takes 0 bases from V and 1 base from J, and the germline ends sit 9 bases apart. Broad study findings and their caveats: Where the novel T cell clones came from was not determined, and possible sources could include lymphoid organs or rare unexpanded clones inside the tumor or in the tumor periphery. Approximately 38% of the TCR clonotypes from tumors also showed up in blood, and some novel exhausted tumor clones were present in pre-treatment blood, which suggests peripheral recruitment.

The sequence links TRBV9 to TRBJ2-3; possibly the D gene is TRBD2, per 7 matching bases. Sequenced here: PBMCs, sampled before anti-PD-1 treatment. The sequence came from a human donor with basal cell carcinoma. The bases are TGTGCCAGCAGCGTAGTGGGGGGGCGCACAGATACGCAGTATTTT. This codes for CASSVVGGRTDTQYF.